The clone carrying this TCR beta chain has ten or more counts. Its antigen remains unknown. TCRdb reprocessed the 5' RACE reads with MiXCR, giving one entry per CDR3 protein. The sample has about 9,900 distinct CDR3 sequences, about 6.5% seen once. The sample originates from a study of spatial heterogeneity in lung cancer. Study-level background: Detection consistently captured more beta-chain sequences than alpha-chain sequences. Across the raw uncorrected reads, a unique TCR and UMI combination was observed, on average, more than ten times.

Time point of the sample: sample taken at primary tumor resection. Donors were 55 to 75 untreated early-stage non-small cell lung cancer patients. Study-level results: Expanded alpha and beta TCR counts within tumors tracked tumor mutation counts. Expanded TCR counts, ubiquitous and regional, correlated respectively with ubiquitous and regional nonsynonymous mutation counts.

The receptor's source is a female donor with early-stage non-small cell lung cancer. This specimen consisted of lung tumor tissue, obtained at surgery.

The CDR3 DNA reads as TGTGCCAGCAGCCGAAAGGGTCGTGAAAAACTGTTTTTT. Protein product: CASSRKGREKLFF. The J gene is TRBJ1-4, the V gene TRBV7-2; D is unresolved. The CDR3 is made up of 13 amino acids. CDR1 SGHTA and CDR2 FQGNSA come from the germline V gene. V was trimmed by 5 bases and J by 7 bases, leaving 11 bases between them.